A selection of T cell receptor beta chains follows, all from one sample in a study of T cell responses to AZD1222 COVID-19 vaccine. Data came from immunoSEQ multiplex PCR; TCRdb stores just in-frame clones and leaves some out. The table has approximately 90,000 clones, about 88% seen once. Sequenced here: peripheral blood, sampled 28 days after the second AZD1222 dose. These receptors were taken from an adult who received the AZD1222 COVID-19 vaccine. CDR3s leave out the opening cysteine and the closing phenylalanine or tryptophan.

CDR3 length	J gene	V gene	CDR3 protein
13	TRBJ2-2	TRBV6-2/TRBV6-3	ASSYLGMTVEELF
8	TRBJ2-7	TRBV7-3	ASSQATVN
12	TRBJ1-1	TRBV27	ASRPRQSRTEAF
13	TRBJ1-1	TRBV6-5	ASSPAGTFVSGAF
13	TRBJ1-5	TRBV4-1	ASSQVNSDGQPQH
16	TRBJ2-3	TRBV7-2	ASSRGGGSGSSTDTQY
14	TRBJ2-7	TRBV3-1/TRBV3-2	ASSQTSGGFSYEQY
11	TRBJ1-2	TRBV30	AWSVGAGQGYT
14	TRBJ2-2	TRBV7-2	ASSFAGGANTGELF
14	TRBJ1-1	TRBV15	ATSRDFQGLYTEAF
13	TRBJ1-2	TRBV4-1	ASSPLAGVNYGYT
14	TRBJ1-1	TRBV9	ASSPRAGGLNTEAF
13	TRBJ2-1	TRBV4-3	ASSQDLAQYNEQF
15	TRBJ2-1	TRBV3-1/TRBV3-2	ASSQAQGQGVYNEQF
12	TRBJ2-7	TRBV19	ASSSGTGDYEQY
12	TRBJ1-2	TRBV27	ASSFAASNYGYT
13	TRBJ1-2	TRBV7-2	ASSLEGRSYNGYT
13	TRBJ2-7	TRBV29-1	SVVSGTSFSHEQY
13	TRBJ1-4	TRBV23-1	ASSQSGILEEKLF
13	TRBJ2-2	TRBV19	AIKPRDGLTGELF
15	TRBJ2-1	TRBV5-1	ASSLVGASGSNNEQF
12	TRBJ1-1	TRBV7-3	ASSLRGQGTEAF
11	TRBJ1-2	TRBV5-1	ASSLQGDYGYT
11	TRBJ1-2	TRBV6-4	ASSDSGGYGYT
13	TRBJ1-2	TRBV7-8	ASSAPGPLYYGYT
13	TRBJ1-1	TRBV27	ASSSLRELNTEAF
13	TRBJ2-7	TRBV19	ASSIASRGPGEQY
9	TRBJ1-2	TRBV12-3/TRBV12-4	ASSPNYGYT
12	TRBJ1-5	TRBV3-1/TRBV3-2	ASRDTGGGQPQH
10	TRBJ1-2	TRBV4-3	ASSQGTGYYT
10	TRBJ1-6	TRBV6-1	ASSEPGSPLH
13	TRBJ1-4	TRBV11-2	ASTTRSATNEKLF
14	TRBJ2-7	TRBV19	ASSRPTSRFDYEQY
13	TRBJ1-2	TRBV6-5	ASSYRDRPYYGYT
13	TRBJ2-1	TRBV5-5	ASSLYRGINNEQF
14	TRBJ2-3	TRBV5-6	ASSIVTPSAFDTQY
13	TRBJ1-2	TRBV5-1	ASSPVGEFNYGYT
11	TRBJ1-1	TRBV6-5	ASSYRSNTGSF
12	TRBJ1-4	TRBV15	ATSSDRSNEKLF
12	TRBJ1-4	TRBV10-3	AISEGGGNEKLF
14	TRBJ1-4	TRBV6-5	ASSYGAYRVGEKLF
9	TRBJ1-6	TRBV28	ASSLGSPLH
12	TRBJ1-6	TRBV4-2	ASRARGLNSPLH
10	TRBJ1-1	TRBV6-2/TRBV6-3	ASSPQGVEAF
13	TRBJ1-1	TRBV2	ATRWSGRTNTEAF
12	TRBJ1-5	TRBV7-2	ASSLRRSNQPQH
10	TRBJ2-1	TRBV4-1	ASSQERGEQF
12	TRBJ2-5	TRBV19	ASSHASNQETQY